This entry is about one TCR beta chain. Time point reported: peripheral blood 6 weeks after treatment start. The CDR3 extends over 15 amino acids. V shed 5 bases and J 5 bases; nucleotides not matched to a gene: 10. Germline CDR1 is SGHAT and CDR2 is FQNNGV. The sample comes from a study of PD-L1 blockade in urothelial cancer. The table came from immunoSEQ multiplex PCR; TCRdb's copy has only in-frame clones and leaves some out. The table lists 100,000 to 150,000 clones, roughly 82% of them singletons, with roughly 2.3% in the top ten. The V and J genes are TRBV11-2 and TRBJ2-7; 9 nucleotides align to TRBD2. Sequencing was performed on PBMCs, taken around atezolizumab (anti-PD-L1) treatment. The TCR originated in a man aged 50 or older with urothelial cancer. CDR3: CASSPLLIAGDEQYF. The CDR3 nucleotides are TGTGCCAGCAGCCCCCTTTTGATAGCGGGAGACGAGCAGTACTTC.